Following are 27 T cell receptor beta chains from one sample sequenced in a study of OX40 agonist ivuxolimab in advanced cancers. This table comes from immunoSEQ multiplex PCR, and its TCRdb copy is limited to in-frame clones, with some not included. The sample comprises about 120,000 clones, roughly 93% of which are singletons, and about 0.14% rests with the top ten. Sequencing used CD4+ or CD8+ T cells sorted from blood, obtained in a trial of the OX40 agonist ivuxolimab. The receptors were sampled from an adult with an advanced solid tumor such as melanoma, head and neck, liver or kidney cancer.

The rearrangement joins TRBV6-1 to TRBJ2-5, with 7 bases matching TRBD2. The end of the DNA fits TRBJ2-7 better, so the J call may be wrong. Germline CDR1 reads MNHNS; CDR2 reads SASEGT. This CDR3 contains 14 residues. CDR3 sequence: CASTPTSIFYEQYF. Here the CDR3 DNA reads TGTGCCAGCACTCCGACTAGCATCTTCTACGAGCAGTACTTC.

There are a few counts of this clone. The rearrangement links TRBV28 to TRBJ2-1, with D uncertain. V lost 4 bases to trimming and J lost 0 bases, with 13 bases between them. The CDR3 covers 16 residues. Germline V CDR1 and CDR2: MDHEN, SYDVKM. CDR3 in DNA: TGTGCCAGCAGTTCTTTTTCCGCAGACTCCTACAATGAGCAGTTCTTC. It translates to CASSSFSADSYNEQFF.

The V and J genes are TRBV7-8 and TRBJ2-1; possibly TRBD2 for D (5 bases). V lost 5 bases and J lost 4, with 18 bases in between. There are 16 residues in the CDR3. Per germline, CDR1 SGHVS and CDR2 FQNEAQ. CDR3 protein: CASSRFTSGVYNEQFF. The CDR3 coding sequence is TGTGCCAGCAGCCGGTTTACGAGCGGAGTTTACAATGAGCAGTTCTTC.

This clone has only one observation. The V call is TRBV7-9, the J call TRBJ1-1, with D possibly being TRBD1 (6 bases). The CDR3 runs 15 residues. Germline CDR1 reads SEHNR; CDR2 reads FQNEAQ (reference sequence). Trimming removed 1 base at V and 2 bases at J, with 11 bases between. The CDR3 bases are TGTGCCAGCAGCTTAGTTCAGGGGAAAAACACTGAAGCTTTCTTT. Its protein is CASSLVQGKNTEAFF.

This clone has a handful of counts. CDR3 coding DNA: TGCGCCAGCAGCCAAGGTGGGATGGTGAACCCCTCTGGAAACACCATATATTTT. It specifies CASSQGGMVNPSGNTIYF. The V and J genes are TRBV4-1 and TRBJ1-3; D remains unclear. Germline loops: CDR1 MGHRA, CDR2 YSYEKL. The CDR3 consists of 18 residues. V lost 1 base, J lost 0 bases, and 16 bases lay in between.

The V and J genes are TRBV28 and TRBJ2-1; D possibly corresponds to TRBD2 (5 bases). Between the trimmed V and J ends, which lost 7 bases and 9 bases, there was a span of 13 bases. Germline V gene data show CDR1 as MDHEN and CDR2 as SYDVKM. This CDR3 is built from 12 residues. The CDR3 is CASTLSRVEQFF. CDR3 nucleotide sequence: TGTGCCAGCACCCTGTCGAGGGTTGAGCAGTTCTTC.

The chain employs TRBV28 and TRBJ2-6, with D perhaps TRBD1 (6 bases). CDR3 size: 18 residues. Germline CDR1 is MDHEN and CDR2 is SYDVKM. V was trimmed by 2 bases and J by 1 base, leaving 15 bases between them. The CDR3 reads CASSLRTVGRSGANVLTF. CDR3 DNA sequence: TGTGCCAGCAGTTTACGGACAGTGGGGCGATCTGGGGCCAACGTCCTGACTTTC. The entire variable domain, with the rest obtained from reference TRBV28 and TRBJ2-6, is as follows: DVKVTQSSRYLVKRTGEKVFLECVQDMDHENMFWYRQDPGLGLRLIYFSYDVKMKEKGDIPEGYSVSREKKERFSLILESASTNQTSMYLCASSLRTVGRSGANVLTFGAGSRLTVL.

The V and J genes are TRBV7-3 and TRBJ2-1; D not resolved. The V end was cut by 3 bases, the J end by 8 bases, with 11 bases between. The CDR3 consists of 13 residues. CDR1 and CDR2 (germline): SGHTA, FQGTGA. The CDR3 nucleotides read TGTGCCAGCAGCTTCCCACACAGTGATGAGCAGTTCTTC. Translation: CASSFPHSDEQFF.

This sequence joins TRBV28 and TRBJ1-4; no definite D call. The CDR3 covers 12 residues. Germline assignment: CDR1 MDHEN and CDR2 SYDVKM. Trimming cost V 6 bases and J 3 bases, with 5 bases left between them. CDR3: CASSDSNEKLFF. DNA of the CDR3: TGTGCCAGCAGCGACTCTAATGAAAAACTGTTTTTT. The whole variable domain, filled in from reference TRBV28 and TRBJ1-4, reads DVKVTQSSRYLVKRTGEKVFLECVQDMDHENMFWYRQDPGLGLRLIYFSYDVKMKEKGDIPEGYSVSREKKERFSLILESASTNQTSMYLCASSDSNEKLFFGSGTQLSVL.

The chain has TRBV15 and TRBJ2-2, with a possible D match to TRBD1 (6 bases). Trimming removed 1 base at V and 8 bases at J, with 11 bases between. In germline, CDR1 is LNHNV, CDR2 YYDKDF (reference sequence). The CDR3 contains 14 residues. As DNA, the CDR3 is TGTGCCACCAGCAGAGTGGAACAGGGAGGGGAGCTGTTTTTT. Amino acids: CATSRVEQGGELFF.

The chain links TRBV2 to TRBJ2-1; 14 nucleotides agree with TRBD2. This CDR3 spans 14 amino acids. The germline gives CDR1 SNHLY, CDR2 FYNNEI. The V segment lost 7 bases and the J segment 13 bases; nucleotides outside the gene matches: 9. In DNA form, the CDR3 reads TGTGCCAGCAAGGGACTAGCGGGGGACGGCGGTCAGTTCTTC. This encodes CASKGLAGDGGQFF.

In nucleotides, the CDR3 is TGCGCCAGCAGCTGGGGCGGGAGAACTAATGAAAAACTGTTTTTT. It is translated as CASSWGGRTNEKLFF. The chain couples TRBV5-1 to TRBJ1-4; TRBD1 might be the D (5 bases). V was cut by 3 bases and J by 1 base, with 10 bases left in between. The CDR3 spans 15 residues. The germline V gene encodes CDR1 SGHRS and CDR2 YFSETQ.

A single count supports this clone. The V and J genes are TRBV7-2 and TRBJ2-3, with TRBD2 identical over 10 bases. The J segment lost 3 bases and the V segment lost 1 base, leaving 4 bases of the junction unmatched. This CDR3 has 16 amino acids. Germline assignment: CDR1 SGHTA and CDR2 FQGNSA. DNA of the CDR3: TGTGCCAGCAGCTTAGGAGGTAGCGGGAGGACAGATACGCAGTATTTT. Its translation: CASSLGGSGRTDTQYF.

The rearrangement links TRBV19 to TRBJ1-1; D perhaps matches TRBD1 (6 bases). V was pared by 5 bases and J by 5 bases, with 15 bases between. The CDR3 runs 14 residues. Germline loops: CDR1 LNHDA, CDR2 SQIVND (reference sequence). CDR3 DNA sequence: TGTGCCAGTAGTTTACAGGGAGCGGGGACTGAAGCTTTCTTT. This encodes CASSLQGAGTEAFF.

The chain employs TRBV2 and TRBJ1-1; D not certain. The CDR3 is made up of 14 amino acids. The germline CDR1 and CDR2 sequences are SNHLY and FYNNEI. Trimming took off 4 bases at V and 1 base at J, with 10 bases between the two ends. The CDR3 DNA is TGTGCCAGCAGTGTCCTCACCTCGAACACTGAAGCTTTCTTT. Protein product: CASSVLTSNTEAFF.

The J gene is TRBJ2-7, the V gene TRBV5-1; 8 nucleotides match TRBD1. Unmatched junction bases numbered 14, after V lost 4 bases and J lost 2 bases. Germline assignment: CDR1 SGHRS and CDR2 YFSETQ. The CDR3 extends over 17 amino acids. Here the CDR3 DNA reads TGCGCCAGCAGCGTCGGGGACAGGTCGATCCAGACCTACGAGCAGTACTTC. Amino acids: CASSVGDRSIQTYEQYF. The full variable domain, in which reference TRBV5-1 and TRBJ2-7 provide the parts outside the CDR3, is KAGVTQTPRYLIKTRGQQVTLSCSPISGHRSVSWYQQTPGQGLQFLFEYFSETQRNKGNFPGRFSGRQFSNSRSEMNVSTLELGDSALYLCASSVGDRSIQTYEQYFGPGTRLTVT.

The chain couples TRBV7-2 to TRBJ2-7, with D perhaps TRBD2 (5 bases). This CDR3 is 13 amino acids long. Germline CDR1 SGHTA, CDR2 FQGNSA. V dropped 6 bases and J dropped 0 bases, with 9 bases sitting between them. CDR3 sequence: CASSISVSYEQYF. CDR3 DNA sequence: TGTGCCAGCAGTATTAGCGTCTCCTACGAGCAGTACTTC.

This rearrangement joins TRBV5-1 to TRBJ2-2; 7 bases are a match to TRBD1. The V gene's germline CDR1 is SGHRS and CDR2 YFSETQ. CDR3 length: 16 residues. The V gene end was trimmed by 4 bases and the J gene end by 0 bases; junction bases not matched to a gene: 6. In DNA, the CDR3 is TGCGCCAGCAGCCCCCCCGGGACAGCGAACACCGGGGAGCTGTTTTTT. Protein: CASSPPGTANTGELFF.

There are a few counts of this clone. This sequence joins TRBV5-6 and TRBJ2-7; D is possibly TRBD1 (5 bases). V shed 0 bases and J shed 5 bases, with 9 bases lying between them. The length of the CDR3 is 13 residues. Germline V gives CDR1 SGHDT, CDR2 YYEEEE. This CDR3 reads CASSLVQDNEQYF. CDR3 nucleotide sequence: TGTGCCAGCAGCTTGGTACAGGATAACGAGCAGTACTTC.

This rearrangement joins TRBV5-4 to TRBJ2-5; a possible D gene is TRBD1 (5 bases). Germline CDR1 reads SGHNT; CDR2 reads YYREEE (reference sequence). Trimming took 0 bases from V and 5 from J, leaving 8 bases between them. The CDR3 runs to 13 residues. In DNA, the CDR3 is TGTGCCAGCAGCTTGGCGCAGGGTGAGACCCAGTACTTC. This gives the protein CASSLAQGETQYF.

The chain combines TRBV9 with TRBJ2-7, with TRBD1 matching 8 bases. The V segment lost 0 bases and the J segment 3 bases; nucleotides outside the gene matches: 5. The CDR3 runs 15 residues. Germline CDR1 and CDR2: SGDLS and YYNGEE. The CDR3 sequence is CASSVDGQGRYEQYF. CDR3 in DNA: TGTGCCAGCAGCGTAGACGGACAGGGCCGCTACGAGCAGTACTTC.

J is TRBJ1-2 and V is TRBV5-6; D unclear. Trimming left V 7 bases short and J 4 bases short, with 17 bases between. The germline gives CDR1 SGHDT, CDR2 YYEEEE. The CDR3 loop spans 14 amino acids. The DNA of the CDR3 is TGTGCCAGCGAATATAGTCGAAAGACCTATGGCTACACCTTC. Its protein is CASEYSRKTYGYTF.

CDR3: CASNLAGGLNEQFF. As DNA, the CDR3 is TGTGCCAGCAATCTAGCGGGGGGGCTTAATGAGCAGTTCTTC. The V gene is TRBV11-1, the J gene TRBJ2-1, with 12 bases that match TRBD2. Germline V gives CDR1 SGHAT, CDR2 FQDESV (reference sequence). With V trimmed by 7 bases and J by 7 bases, 5 bases remained unmatched. There are 14 residues in the CDR3.

The chain carries TRBV6-6 and TRBJ1-5, with 8 bases identical to TRBD1. This CDR3 spans 15 amino acids. Germline CDR1 and CDR2: MNHNY and SVGAGI (reference sequence). The junction had 7 bases not matched to a gene; V was cut back by 3 bases and J by 6 bases. CDR3 in DNA: TGTGCCAGCAGTTATCAGGGGGCGAGGGGTCAGCCCCAGCATTTT. It specifies CASSYQGARGQPQHF.

The J gene is TRBJ2-1, the V gene TRBV14; 14 nucleotides line up with TRBD2. There are 18 residues in the CDR3. V dropped 4 bases and J dropped 4; count of bases not matched to a gene: 9. Germline-derived CDR1 and CDR2 are SGHDN and FVKESK. Here the CDR3 reads CASSPLGLAGATYNEQFF. In DNA form, the CDR3 reads TGTGCCAGCAGCCCGCTGGGACTAGCGGGAGCGACTTACAATGAGCAGTTCTTC. The full variable domain, in which reference TRBV14 and TRBJ2-1 provide the parts outside the CDR3, is EAGVTQFPSHSVIEKGQTVTLRCDPISGHDNLYWYRRVMGKEIKFLLHFVKESKQDESGMPNNRFLAERTGGTYSTLKVQPAELEDSGVYFCASSPLGLAGATYNEQFFGPGTRLTVL.

The V and J genes are TRBV28 and TRBJ2-1; D might be TRBD1 (5 bases). V lost 10 bases to trimming and J lost 5 bases, with 18 bases between them. This CDR3 has 14 amino acids. CDR1 is MDHEN and CDR2 is SYDVKM in the germline V gene. CDR3 protein: CATLPPHRNNEQFF. In nucleotides, the CDR3 is TGTGCCACCCTGCCCCCCCACAGGAACAATGAGCAGTTCTTC.

This clone was recorded only once. The chain couples TRBV5-1 to TRBJ1-1; D remains ambiguous. V dropped 1 base and J dropped 5 bases, with 12 bases sitting between them. This CDR3 is 14 amino acids long. The germline V gene encodes CDR1 SGHRS and CDR2 YFSETQ. The CDR3 nucleotides are TGCGCCAGCAGCTTGCGGACCCGGGGTACTGAAGCTTTCTTT. Its translation is CASSLRTRGTEAFF.